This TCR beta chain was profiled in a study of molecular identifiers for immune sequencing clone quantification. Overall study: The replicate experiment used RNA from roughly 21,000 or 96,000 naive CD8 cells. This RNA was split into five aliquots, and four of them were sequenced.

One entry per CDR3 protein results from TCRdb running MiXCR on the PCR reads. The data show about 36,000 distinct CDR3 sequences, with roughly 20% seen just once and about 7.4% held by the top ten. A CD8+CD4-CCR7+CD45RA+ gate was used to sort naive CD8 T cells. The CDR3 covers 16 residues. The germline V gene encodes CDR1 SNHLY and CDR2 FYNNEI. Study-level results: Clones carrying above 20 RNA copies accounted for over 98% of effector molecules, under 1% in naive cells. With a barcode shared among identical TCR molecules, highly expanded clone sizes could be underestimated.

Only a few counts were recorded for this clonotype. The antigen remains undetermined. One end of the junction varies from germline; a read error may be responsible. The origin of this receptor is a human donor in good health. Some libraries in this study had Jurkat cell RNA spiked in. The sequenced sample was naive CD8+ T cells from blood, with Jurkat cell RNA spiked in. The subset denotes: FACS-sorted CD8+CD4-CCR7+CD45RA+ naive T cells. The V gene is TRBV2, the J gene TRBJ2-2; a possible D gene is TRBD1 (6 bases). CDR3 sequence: CASSSLIQGYTGELLF. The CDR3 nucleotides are TGTGCCAGCAGTTCTTTAATACAGGGTTACACCGGGGAGCTGCTTTTT.